The rows below give T cell receptor beta chains drawn from one sample of a study of response to subunit inactivated influenza vaccine. TCRdb re-called the RT-PCR reads through MiXCR, storing one row per CDR3 protein. The data contain some 190,000 distinct CDR3 sequences, about an eighth of them singletons. The sample consisted of CD8+ T cells sorted from PBMCs, taken 5 days after vaccination. These receptors were taken from a man aged 50-60 years who received an inactivated influenza vaccine. The CDR3 runs from the conserved cysteine through the conserved F or W. A D gene is named only where the DNA matches it firmly. The size of a clone is reported for some rows only, either as once, few or many, or as a class for expanded clones.

j_call	v_call	clone_size	d_call	cdr3_nt	cdr3_aa
TRBJ2-1	TRBV7-6	many	TRBD2	TGTGCCAGCAGTTATACTAGCGGGGGTCTGACTGAGCAGTTCTTC	CASSYTSGGLTEQFF
TRBJ2-7	TRBV7-9	once	TRBD2	TGTGCCAGCAGCCAACCGACTAGCGGGGTGGGCGAGCAGTACTTC	CASSQPTSGVGEQYF
TRBJ1-5	TRBV12-3/TRBV12-4	few	-	TGTGCCAGCAGTTTAGGTGGCGGGGCCCATCAGCCCCAGCATTTT	CASSLGGGAHQPQHF
TRBJ2-3	TRBV7-9	-	TRBD1	TGTGCCAGCAGCCTCTCGACAGGGGGTGGAGGCACAGATACGCAGTATTTT	CASSLSTGGGGTDTQYF
TRBJ2-3	TRBV12-3/TRBV12-4	few	-	TGTGCCAGCAGTTTGGATCCAACCTTCACAGATACGCAGTATTTT	CASSLDPTFTDTQYF
TRBJ2-7	TRBV5-5	-	-	TGTGCCAGCAGACGCGACACGGACCGATCCTACGAGCAGTACTTC	CASRRDTDRSYEQYF
TRBJ2-7	TRBV20-1	few	-	TGCAGTGCTAGGTATGGGAACGAGCAGTACTTC	CSARYGNEQYF
TRBJ2-3	TRBV20-1	-	TRBD2	TGCAGTGCTAGAATCATCGGTAGCGGGAGTAGCACAGATACGCAGTATTTT	CSARIIGSGSSTDTQYF
TRBJ1-1	TRBV11-1	many	TRBD1	TGTGCCAGCAGCTTAGTAACTGGGGACAGGGGGCGAGCACACACTGAAGCTTTCTTT	CASSLVTGDRGRAHTEAFF
TRBJ2-1	TRBV11-2	once	TRBD1	TGTGCCAGCAGCTCCGACAGGGTTGATGAGCAGTTCTTC	CASSSDRVDEQFF
TRBJ2-1	TRBV29-1	few	-	TGCAGCGTACCGACAGGCTACAATGAGCAGTTCTTC	CSVPTGYNEQFF
TRBJ2-1	TRBV27	-	TRBD2	TGTGCCAGCAGCCTCAGCGGGGTAAGATACAATGAGCAGTTCTTC	CASSLSGVRYNEQFF
TRBJ1-6	TRBV5-5	-	-	TGTGCCAGCAGCTTGGGTTCATTTCGGTCACCCCTCCACTTT	CASSLGSFRSPLHF
TRBJ2-3	TRBV7-2	many	-	TGTGCCAGCAGCCTTGGGATAACTAGCACAGATACGCAGTATTTT	CASSLGITSTDTQYF
TRBJ2-5	TRBV7-3	-	-	TGTGCCAGCAGCAAGCACAGGGTAAAGGGTCAAGAGACCCAGTACTTC	CASSKHRVKGQETQYF
TRBJ2-3	TRBV14	few	-	TGTGCCAGCAGCCGAGAGGGGGGCCGCACAGATACGCAGTATTTT	CASSREGGRTDTQYF
TRBJ2-6	TRBV6-5	-	-	TGTGCCAGCAGTTACTTGCGGGACCCCCCCGGGGCCAACGTCCTGACTTTC	CASSYLRDPPGANVLTF
TRBJ1-6	TRBV2	-	-	TGTGCCAGCAATGATCTTCCCGGGAGCCCCAATTCACCCCTCCACTTT	CASNDLPGSPNSPLHF
TRBJ2-2	TRBV4-3	-	TRBD2	TGCGCCAGCAGCCAAGGGGTTCGACTAGCGGGAGGCCCCACCGGGGAGCTGTTTTTT	CASSQGVRLAGGPTGELFF
TRBJ1-4	TRBV12-3/TRBV12-4	few	-	TGTGCCAGCAGCCTCGGGCCCCTTAATGAAAAACTGTTTTTT	CASSLGPLNEKLFF
TRBJ2-3	TRBV2	many	-	TGTGCCAGCGGGGAAGTTGGGGACTTTACAGATACGCAGTATTTT	CASGEVGDFTDTQYF
TRBJ2-7	TRBV4-2	few	-	TGTGCCAGCAGCCAGCCCCCGACGGGGCCCCGGGACGAGCAGTACTTC	CASSQPPTGPRDEQYF
TRBJ2-1	TRBV7-9	-	-	TGTGCCAGCAGCTCCTGGCGGGGTGCCCTCGGCTACAATGAGCAGTTCTTC	CASSSWRGALGYNEQFF
TRBJ1-1	TRBV4-2	few	-	TGTGCCAGCAGCCAAGATCGGGGAGGGTCGGTAGGGAACACTGAAGCTTTCTTT	CASSQDRGGSVGNTEAFF
TRBJ2-3	TRBV25-1	few	-	TGTGCCAGCAAGGAGGATACGCAGTATTTT	CASKEDTQYF
TRBJ2-1	TRBV7-9	few	TRBD1	TGTGCCAGCAGGGGAGGGGACAGGGCCCCCAATGAGCAGTTCTTC	CASRGGDRAPNEQFF
TRBJ2-3	TRBV7-6	few	TRBD2	TGTGCCAGCAGCTTAGATAGTAGCGGGAGTTCAGATACGCAGTATTTT	CASSLDSSGSSDTQYF
TRBJ2-1	TRBV4-3	-	TRBD1	TGCGCCAGCAGCCAAGGGCCCGGACAGGAAAATGAGCAGTTCTTC	CASSQGPGQENEQFF
TRBJ2-1	TRBV27	few	TRBD2	TGTGCCAGCAGTTACCAAACTAGCGGGGGCTCCTACAATGAGCAGTTCTTC	CASSYQTSGGSYNEQFF
TRBJ2-7	TRBV2	-	-	TGTGCCAGCAGGAGGGGGGGGGCCTACGAGCAGTACTTC	CASRRGGAYEQYF
TRBJ2-5	TRBV20-1	-	TRBD2	TGCAGTGCTAGAGGCATTTCTAGCGGGACGGAGACCCAGTACTTC	CSARGISSGTETQYF
TRBJ1-5	TRBV2	few	TRBD1	TGTGCCAGCACCGGACAGGCGGGTAATCAGCCCCAGCATTTT	CASTGQAGNQPQHF
TRBJ2-7	TRBV27	-	-	TGTGCCAGCAGTTTGGGTCGCCGGCCCTCCTACGAGCAGTACTTC	CASSLGRRPSYEQYF
TRBJ2-1	TRBV30	few	-	TGTGCCTGGAGCGCTAGCGACAATGAGCAGTTCTTC	CAWSASDNEQFF
TRBJ2-1	TRBV29-1	-	-	TGCAGCGTTGATTCGGCAGGGGTGTTCGATGAGCAGTTCTTC	CSVDSAGVFDEQFF
TRBJ2-2	TRBV7-6	-	TRBD1	TGTGCCAGCAGCTTTGGGACAGGGGTCCTCACCGGGGAGCTGTTTTTT	CASSFGTGVLTGELFF
TRBJ2-2	TRBV11-1	-	TRBD2	TGTGCCAGCAGCTTGAGCAGCTACCGAGGCGGGAGGAGGGGCACCGGGGAGCTGTTTTTT	CASSLSSYRGGRRGTGELFF
TRBJ2-7	TRBV20-1	few	TRBD2	TGCAGTGCTGACCCCCAGCGGGGGGGGTACGAGCAGTACTTC	CSADPQRGGYEQYF
TRBJ2-2	TRBV29-1	few	-	TGCAGCGTTTGGCGCGGATCCGGGGAGCTGTTTTTT	CSVWRGSGELFF
TRBJ2-7	TRBV7-3	few	-	TGTGCCAGCAGCTTACTCCAGGGAAACGAGCAGTACTTC	CASSLLQGNEQYF
TRBJ2-3	TRBV29-1	few	TRBD2	TGCAGCGTTGCGGCTAGCGGAAGCACAGATACGCAGTATTTT	CSVAASGSTDTQYF
TRBJ2-7	TRBV20-1	few	-	TGCAGTGCTAGTGGGGTCTCTACATACGAGCAGTACTTC	CSASGVSTYEQYF
TRBJ2-5	TRBV6-5	few	-	TGTGCCAGCAGTTACTCGACCAGGGTGGGAGAGACCCAGTACTTC	CASSYSTRVGETQYF
TRBJ2-5	TRBV28	few	TRBD2	TGTGCCAGCAGTTTATCAAGCGGGAGAGAGACCCAGTACTTC	CASSLSSGRETQYF
TRBJ2-3	TRBV28	-	-	TGTGCCAGCAGTTTCCCGGGTACGACAGATACGCAGTATTTT	CASSFPGTTDTQYF
TRBJ2-1	TRBV29-1	many	-	TGCAGCGTTGAAGATCGGGGCAGGGGATTGGGCTACAATGAGCAGTTCTTC	CSVEDRGRGLGYNEQFF
TRBJ2-2	TRBV9	few	-	TGTGCCAGCAGCGAGGGGGGCCCCGGGGAGCTGTTTTTT	CASSEGGPGELFF
TRBJ1-4	TRBV25-1	-	-	TGTGCCAGCAGTATGGAGGTGGCTGAAAAACTGTTTTTT	CASSMEVAEKLFF
TRBJ2-2	TRBV6-2/TRBV6-3	few	-	TGTGCCAGCATGGGGGCCTGGGAGCTGTTTTTT	CASMGAWELFF
TRBJ1-4	TRBV28	-	-	TGTGCCAGCAGTTCCCCCGCCCCCGGGGGTGAAAAACTGTTTTTT	CASSSPAPGGEKLFF
TRBJ2-3	TRBV29-1	many	-	TGCAGCGTCTCCCCCCAGGGAGGCGTTACAGATACGCAGTATTTT	CSVSPQGGVTDTQYF
TRBJ2-7	TRBV14	few	-	TGTGCCAGCAGCCAAGGTCCCCTGGGAGGAATCTACGAGCAGTACTTC	CASSQGPLGGIYEQYF
TRBJ2-4	TRBV6-2/TRBV6-3	-	-	TGTGCCAGCAGTTCCCCCGGGGACCTCGTAGCCAAAAACATTCAGTACTTC	CASSSPGDLVAKNIQYF
TRBJ1-2	TRBV12-3/TRBV12-4	many	-	TGTGCCAGCAGTTTAGCTACCTTCTATGGCTACACCTTC	CASSLATFYGYTF
TRBJ2-7	TRBV29-1	many	-	TGCAGCGTTGCGTTCGGAACCTACGAGCAGTACTTC	CSVAFGTYEQYF
TRBJ2-7	TRBV28	many	-	TGTGCCAGCAGTTTACCCCCGACAGGTACCTACGAGCAGTACTTC	CASSLPPTGTYEQYF
TRBJ2-7	TRBV28	-	TRBD1	TGTGCCAGCAGTTTAACCCGGGGACAGGGCCTTAGCTACGAGCAGTACTTC	CASSLTRGQGLSYEQYF